This T cell receptor (beta chain) stems from a study of T cells after yellow fever vaccination. This CDR3 has 16 amino acids. V was clipped by 6 bases and J by 5 bases, with 19 bases between them. Germline V gene sequence: CDR1 SGHAT, CDR2 FQNNGV. TCRdb recomputed calls from the 5' RACE reads with MiXCR, one row per CDR3 protein. The data contain a few hundred thousand distinct CDR3 sequences, roughly an eighth of them singletons. The table lists this clonotype with a few counts. The sample consisted of CD4+ T cells sorted from PBMCs, taken 15 days after the yellow fever booster vaccination. The chain links TRBV11-2 to TRBJ1-4; TRBD1 might be the D (5 bases). This receptor was taken from a man between 18 and 29 years old who received the YFV17D yellow fever vaccine. The DNA of the CDR3 is TGTGCCAGCAGATCCCAGGGTGCAGGACCCAATGAAAAACTGTTTTTT. It specifies CASRSQGAGPNEKLFF.